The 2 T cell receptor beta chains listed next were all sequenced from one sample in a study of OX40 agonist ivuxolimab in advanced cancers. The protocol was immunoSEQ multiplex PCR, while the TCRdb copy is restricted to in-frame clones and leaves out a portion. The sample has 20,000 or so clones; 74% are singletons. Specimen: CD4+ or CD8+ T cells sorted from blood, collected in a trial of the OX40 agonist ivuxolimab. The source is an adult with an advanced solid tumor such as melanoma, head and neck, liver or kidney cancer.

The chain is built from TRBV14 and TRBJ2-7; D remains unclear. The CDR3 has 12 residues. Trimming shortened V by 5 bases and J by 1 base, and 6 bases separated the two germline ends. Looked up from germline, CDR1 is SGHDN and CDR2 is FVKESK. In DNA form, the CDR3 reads TGTGCCAGCAGCATGAGTTCCTACGAGCAGTACTTC. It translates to CASSMSSYEQYF.

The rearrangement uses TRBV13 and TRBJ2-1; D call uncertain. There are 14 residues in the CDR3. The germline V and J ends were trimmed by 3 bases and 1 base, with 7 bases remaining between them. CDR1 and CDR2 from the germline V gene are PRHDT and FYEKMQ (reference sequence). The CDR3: CASSLDRSYNEQFF. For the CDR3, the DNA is TGTGCCAGCAGCTTGGATAGGTCCTACAATGAGCAGTTCTTC.